The present entry profiles one T cell receptor beta chain with its context. Only in-frame clones appear in the TCRdb table, and some are missing; sequencing was by immunoSEQ multiplex PCR. The table has 150,000 to 200,000 clones, approximately 88% seen once. CDR1 is MDHEN and CDR2 is SYDVKM in the germline V gene. With V trimmed by 1 base and J by 6 bases, 3 bases remained unmatched. The CDR3 runs to 14 residues. This sample was taken from a study of blood T cell repertoires in COVID-19. This TCR was recovered from a woman younger than 30 who had recovered from COVID-19. The sample consisted of PBMCs or T cells enriched from blood (not recorded which). The chain couples TRBV28 to TRBJ2-1; 7 bases agree with TRBD2. For the CDR3, the DNA is TGTGCCAGCAGTTTATTGGGAGGGGTCAATGAGCAGTTCTTC. This translates into CASSLLGGVNEQFF.